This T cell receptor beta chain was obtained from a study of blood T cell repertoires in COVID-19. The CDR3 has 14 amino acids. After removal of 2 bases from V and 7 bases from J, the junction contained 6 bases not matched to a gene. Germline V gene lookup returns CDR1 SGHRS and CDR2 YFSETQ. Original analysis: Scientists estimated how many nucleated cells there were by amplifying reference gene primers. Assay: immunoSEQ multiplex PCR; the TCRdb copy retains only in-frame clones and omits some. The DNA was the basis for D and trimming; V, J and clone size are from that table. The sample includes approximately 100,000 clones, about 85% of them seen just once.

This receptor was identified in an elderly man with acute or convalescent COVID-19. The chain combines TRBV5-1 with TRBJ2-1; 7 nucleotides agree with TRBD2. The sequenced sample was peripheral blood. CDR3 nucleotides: TGCGCCAGCAGCTTTCTGACTAGCCAGAATGAGCAGTTCTTC. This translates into CASSFLTSQNEQFF.